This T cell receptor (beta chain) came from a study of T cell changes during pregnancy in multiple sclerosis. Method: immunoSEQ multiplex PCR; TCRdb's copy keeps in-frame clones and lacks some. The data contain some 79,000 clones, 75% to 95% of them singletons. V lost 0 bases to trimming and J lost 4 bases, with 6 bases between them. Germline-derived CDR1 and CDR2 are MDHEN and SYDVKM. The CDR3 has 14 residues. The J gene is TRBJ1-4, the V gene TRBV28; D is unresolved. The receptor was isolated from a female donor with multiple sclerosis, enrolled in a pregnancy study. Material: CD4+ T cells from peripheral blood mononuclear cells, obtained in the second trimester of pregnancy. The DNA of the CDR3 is TGTGCCAGCAGTTTATGGCCAGATAATGAAAAACTGTTTTTT. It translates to CASSLWPDNEKLFF. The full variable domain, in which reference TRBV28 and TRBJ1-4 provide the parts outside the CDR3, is DVKVTQSSRYLVKRTGEKVFLECVQDMDHENMFWYRQDPGLGLRLIYFSYDVKMKEKGDIPEGYSVSREKKERFSLILESASTNQTSMYLCASSLWPDNEKLFFGSGTQLSVL.